A selection of T cell receptor beta chains follows, all from one sample in a study of CD8+ T cells in alopecia areata. Libraries were prepared by immunoSEQ multiplex PCR; TCRdb keeps only in-frame clonotypes and omits some of them. The table includes roughly 200,000 clones, around half detected once. The sample consisted of CD8+ T cells sorted from blood, taken at week 24, from a patient treated with tofacitinib. The receptors originated from a human donor with alopecia areata. Both conserved end residues are part of each CDR3. Expanded clones get a size class; other rows say once, few or many, or leave the size out.

>14|NA|TRBJ2-3|TRBV30
CALNSGGRTDTQYF
>13|NA|TRBJ1-6|TRBV28
CASSFQGGSPLHF
>13|few|TRBJ1-2|TRBV27
CASSLDINYGYTF
>13|NA|TRBJ2-7|TRBV30
CAWRTQGTYEQYF
>15|few|TRBJ2-1|TRBV4-3
CASSQGTSGDNEQFF
>14|NA|TRBJ2-1|TRBV7-9
CASSSPSGEYEQFF
>13|NA|TRBJ1-1|TRBV6-5
CASSYARGMEAFF
>16|NA|TRBJ2-2|TRBV5-1
CASSLSRATNTGELFF
>15|NA|TRBJ2-5|TRBV29-1
CSVDPRGVVKETQYF
>14|NA|TRBJ1-2|TRBV10-3
CAISVSGGNYGYTF
>13|NA|TRBJ1-2|TRBV13
CASSEDRDYGYTF
>16|few|TRBJ2-1|TRBV7-6
CASSLGTMSSYNEQFF
>10|NA|TRBJ2-1|TRBV29-1
CSVGGGEQFF
>14|NA|TRBJ2-7|TRBV27
CASSSDRVTYEQYF
>12|many|TRBJ2-7|TRBV29-1
CTPRDKLREQYF
>16|once|TRBJ2-3|TRBV11-2
CASSLGRLTSTDTQYF
>13|NA|TRBJ2-3|TRBV5-6
CASSLESTDTQYF
>16|NA|TRBJ2-1|TRBV7-6
CASSLDRLAGHNEQFF
>17|NA|TRBJ2-3|TRBV5-1
CASSWKSGHLYTDTQYF
>12|NA|TRBJ2-1|TRBV29-1
CSVTTIYNEQFF
>14|few|TRBJ1-2|TRBV9
CASTSQGGGHGYTF
>13|NA|TRBJ1-2|TRBV29-1
CSVPGQEYYGYTF
>12|NA|TRBJ2-3|TRBV15
CATSGLQDTQYF
>15|NA|TRBJ1-2|TRBV5-4
CASSQGQGSNYGYTF
>12|NA|TRBJ1-1|TRBV27
CASITGFGEAFF
>14|NA|TRBJ1-2|TRBV29-1
CSAEGAPGQYGYTF
>14|NA|TRBJ1-2|TRBV13
CASSLGTPIPGYTF